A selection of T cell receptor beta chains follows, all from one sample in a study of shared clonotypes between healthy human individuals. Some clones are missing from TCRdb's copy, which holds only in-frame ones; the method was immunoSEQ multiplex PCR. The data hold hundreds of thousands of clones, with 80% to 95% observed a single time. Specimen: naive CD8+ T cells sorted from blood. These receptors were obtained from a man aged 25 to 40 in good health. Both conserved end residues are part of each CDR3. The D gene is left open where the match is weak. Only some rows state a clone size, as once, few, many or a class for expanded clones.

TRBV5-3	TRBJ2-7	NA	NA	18	TGTGCCAGAAGCCCCCCTCGGGGAGGAGTTACAGATACCTACGAGCAGTACTTC	CARSPPRGGVTDTYEQYF
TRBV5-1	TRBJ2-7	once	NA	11	TGCGCCAGCAGTGGCGGGTACGAGCAGTACTTC	CASSGGYEQYF
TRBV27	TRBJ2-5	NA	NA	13	TGTGCCAGCAGTTTTATCGGACAAGAGACCCAGTACTTC	CASSFIGQETQYF
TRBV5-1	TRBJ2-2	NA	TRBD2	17	TGCGCCAGCAGCTTCAGAGCCGTCAGCGGGAGGACCGGGGAGCTGTTTTTT	CASSFRAVSGRTGELFF
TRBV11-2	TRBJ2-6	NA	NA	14	TGTGCCAGCAGCCACCAAGCTGGGGCCAACGTCCTGACTTTC	CASSHQAGANVLTF
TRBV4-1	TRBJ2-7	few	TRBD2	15	TGCGCCAGCAGCCAAGGGCTAGCGGGATCCTACGAGCAGTACTTC	CASSQGLAGSYEQYF
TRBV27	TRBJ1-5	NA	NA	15	TGTGCCAGCAGTGGGAGGGGCCAAAGCAATCAGCCCCAGCATTTT	CASSGRGQSNQPQHF
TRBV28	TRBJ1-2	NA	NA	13	TGTGCCAGCAGTTTATATAGACAGAGGGGCTACACCTTC	CASSLYRQRGYTF
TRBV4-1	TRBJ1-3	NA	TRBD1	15	TGCGCCAGCAGCCAAGACAGGGGGCAAGGAAACACCATATATTTT	CASSQDRGQGNTIYF
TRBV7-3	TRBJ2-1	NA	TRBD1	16	TGTGCCAGCAGCTCCGGGACAGGGAAGTTCGTTGATGAGCAGTTCTTC	CASSSGTGKFVDEQFF
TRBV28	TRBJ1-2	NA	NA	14	TGTGCCAGCAGTCTACCCGGGGGTACCTATGGCTACACCTTC	CASSLPGGTYGYTF
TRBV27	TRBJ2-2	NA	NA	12	TGTGCCAGCGGATGGTTTTCCGGGGAGCTGTTTTTT	CASGWFSGELFF
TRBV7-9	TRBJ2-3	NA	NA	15	TGTGCCAGCAGCATATGGGATTATCCCACAGATACGCAGTATTTT	CASSIWDYPTDTQYF
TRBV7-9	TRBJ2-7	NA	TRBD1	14	TGTGCCAGCAGCCCAGAGACAGGGTCCTACGAGCAGTACTTC	CASSPETGSYEQYF
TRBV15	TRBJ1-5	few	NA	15	TGTGCCACCAGCAGAGACAGGGGTAGAGGACAGCCCCAGCATTTT	CATSRDRGRGQPQHF
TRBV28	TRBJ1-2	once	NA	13	TGTGCCAGCCTCCCCAGGGGACACGGTGGCTACACCTTC	CASLPRGHGGYTF
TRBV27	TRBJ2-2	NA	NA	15	TGTGCCAGCAGTCCCCCCAATGGGGCCACCGGGGAGCTGTTTTTT	CASSPPNGATGELFF
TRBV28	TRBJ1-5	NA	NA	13	TGTGCCAGCAGAGGGGTAAGCAATCAGCCCCAGCATTTT	CASRGVSNQPQHF
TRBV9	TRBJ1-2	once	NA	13	TGTGCCAGCAGCGTAGGTCAGTTGGACGGCTACACCTTC	CASSVGQLDGYTF
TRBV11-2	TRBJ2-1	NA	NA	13	TGTGCCAGCATCCTTAGCTCCTACAATGAGCAGTTCTTC	CASILSSYNEQFF
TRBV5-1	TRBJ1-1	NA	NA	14	TGCGCCAGCAGCTTTTTAGATAAGAACACTGAAGCTTTCTTT	CASSFLDKNTEAFF
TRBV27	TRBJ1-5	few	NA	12	TGTGCCAGCAGGGACGGTGATCAGCCCCAGCATTTT	CASRDGDQPQHF